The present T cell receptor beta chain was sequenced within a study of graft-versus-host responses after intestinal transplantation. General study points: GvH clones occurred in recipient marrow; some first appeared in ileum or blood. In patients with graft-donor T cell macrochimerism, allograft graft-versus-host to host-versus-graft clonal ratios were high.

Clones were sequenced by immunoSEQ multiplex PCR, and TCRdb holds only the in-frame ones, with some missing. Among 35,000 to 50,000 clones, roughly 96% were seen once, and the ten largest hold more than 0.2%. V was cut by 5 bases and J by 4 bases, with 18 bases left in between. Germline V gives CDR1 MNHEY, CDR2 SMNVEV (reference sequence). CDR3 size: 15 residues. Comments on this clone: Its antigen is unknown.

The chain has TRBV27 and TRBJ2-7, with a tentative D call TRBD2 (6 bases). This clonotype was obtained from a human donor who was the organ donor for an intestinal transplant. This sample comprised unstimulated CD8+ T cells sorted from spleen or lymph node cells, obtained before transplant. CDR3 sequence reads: CASSPIQTGLYEQYF. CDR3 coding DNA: TGTGCCAGCAGTCCAATCCAGACCGGACTATACGAGCAGTACTTC.